The present T cell receptor (beta chain) was sequenced within a study of CD4+ T cells in melanoma. The study's findings and limits: A reported correlation linked neoantigen-specific CD4+ T cells to CD8+, macrophage and B cell function. In melanoma, neoantigen-specific CD4+ T cells reportedly differed in differentiation state.

As concerns this clone: Its antigen is currently unknown.

Germline V gives CDR1 MNHNS, CDR2 SASEGT. This CDR3 is built from 14 residues. J gave up 2 bases and V 6 bases, and 3 bases lay outside the gene matches. Some clones are missing from TCRdb's copy, which holds only in-frame ones; the method was immunoSEQ multiplex PCR. Of roughly 18,000 clones detected, roughly four fifths appear once; the ten largest clones hold about 5%. This TCR was sampled from a human donor with melanoma. Specimen: cells from a culture (not recorded whether cultured in vitro). The genes are TRBV6-1 and TRBJ1-5; 8 positions match TRBD1. CDR3 sequence (DNA): TGTGCCAGCAGGCTACAGGGGGGCAATCAGCCCCAGCATTTT. This codes for CASRLQGGNQPQHF.